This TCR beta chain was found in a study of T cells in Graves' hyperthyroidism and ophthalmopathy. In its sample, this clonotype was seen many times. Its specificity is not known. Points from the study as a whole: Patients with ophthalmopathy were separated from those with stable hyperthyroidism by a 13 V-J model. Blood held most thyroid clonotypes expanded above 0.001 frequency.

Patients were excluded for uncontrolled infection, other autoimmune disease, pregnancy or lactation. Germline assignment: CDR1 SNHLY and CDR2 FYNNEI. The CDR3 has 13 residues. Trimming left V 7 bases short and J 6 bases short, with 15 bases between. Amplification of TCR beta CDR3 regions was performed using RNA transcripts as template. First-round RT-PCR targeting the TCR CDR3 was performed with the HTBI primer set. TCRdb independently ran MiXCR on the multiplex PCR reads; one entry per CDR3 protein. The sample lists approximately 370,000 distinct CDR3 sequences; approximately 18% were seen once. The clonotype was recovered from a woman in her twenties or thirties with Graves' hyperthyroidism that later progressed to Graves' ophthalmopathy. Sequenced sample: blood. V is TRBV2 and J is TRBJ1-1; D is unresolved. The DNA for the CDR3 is TGTGCCAGCACCAAGGGCCCTGTCGCTGAAGCTTTCTTT. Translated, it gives CASTKGPVAEAFF.